The T cell receptor (beta chain) under discussion was sequenced for a study of CXCR3-negative and CXCR3-positive naive CD8 T cells. Study-wide results and caveats: Expression of CXCR3 was partially reduced after cryopreservation, and fresh PBMCs were used in most assays. Comparison of naive cells showed more hydrophobic TRB CDR3s in CXCR3-positive than in CXCR3-negative naive cells.

As concerns this clonotype: Its antigen is as yet unknown.

UMI-tagged TRB cDNA libraries were built via 5' RACE. TCRdb reprocessed the 5' RACE reads, keeping one entry per CDR3 protein, no DNA. Its clone listing holds around 88,000 distinct CDR3 sequences. Germline assignment: CDR1 SEHNR and CDR2 FQNEAQ (reference sequence). This CDR3 has 13 residues. Sequenced sample: naive CXCR3+ CD8+ T cells from blood. Subset described: CD45RO-CCR7+CD27+CD95- naive CD8+ T cells expressing CXCR3 (TNR3+). This chain joins TRBV7-9 and TRBJ2-1; TCRdb outputs TRBD1, but without DNA this stays unchecked. This TCR derives from a human donor in good health. Some clones in this sample may be carry-over from other donors' samples. The CDR3 spells CASSRTGSNEQFF.